Given below is one T cell receptor beta chain in context. The table came from immunoSEQ multiplex PCR; TCRdb's copy has only in-frame clones and leaves some out. The table lists fewer than 200,000 clones, 82% of them singletons, with over 15% in the top ten. The source of the sample is a study of blood T cell repertoires in COVID-19. CDR1 and CDR2 (germline): SGHKS, YYEKEE (reference sequence). The length of the CDR3 is 16 residues. V lost 3 bases, J lost 2 bases, and 9 bases stayed unmatched. The V call is TRBV5-5, the J call TRBJ2-7, with 9 positions matching TRBD1. The sequencing input was PBMCs or T cells enriched from blood (not recorded which). The TCR was taken from a man in his sixties who had recovered from COVID-19. The chain's CDR3 is CASSSTGTGTPYEQYF. CDR3 nucleotide sequence: TGTGCCAGCAGCTCTACCGGGACAGGGACCCCCTACGAGCAGTACTTC.